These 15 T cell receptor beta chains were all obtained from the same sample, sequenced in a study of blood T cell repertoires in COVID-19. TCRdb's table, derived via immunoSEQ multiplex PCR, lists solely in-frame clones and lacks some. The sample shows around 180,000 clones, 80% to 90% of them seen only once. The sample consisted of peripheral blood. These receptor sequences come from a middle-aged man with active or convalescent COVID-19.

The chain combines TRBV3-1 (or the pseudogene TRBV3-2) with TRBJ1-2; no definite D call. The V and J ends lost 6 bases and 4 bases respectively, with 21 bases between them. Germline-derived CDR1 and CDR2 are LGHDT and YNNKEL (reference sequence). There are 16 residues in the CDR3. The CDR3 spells CASRGWGADALYGYTF. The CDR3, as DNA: TGTGCCAGCAGAGGGTGGGGAGCAGACGCCCTCTATGGCTACACCTTC.

CDR3 in DNA: TGTGCCAGCAGCCGGGACAGGCGACAGTTGTTCTCTGGAAACACCATATATTTT. Translating gives CASSRDRRQLFSGNTIYF. The rearrangement joins TRBV7-2 to TRBJ1-3, with 8 bases matching TRBD1. J lost 0 bases, V lost 5 bases, and 12 bases had no gene match. Looked up from germline, CDR1 is SGHTA and CDR2 is FQGNSA. This CDR3 is built from 18 residues.

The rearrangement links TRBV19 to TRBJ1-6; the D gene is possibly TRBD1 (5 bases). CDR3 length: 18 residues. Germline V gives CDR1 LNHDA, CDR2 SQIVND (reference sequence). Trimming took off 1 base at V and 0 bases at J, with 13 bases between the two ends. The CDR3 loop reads CASSIAGTPSSYNSPLHF. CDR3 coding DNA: TGTGCCAGTAGTATAGCAGGGACTCCAAGCTCCTATAATTCACCCCTCCACTTT. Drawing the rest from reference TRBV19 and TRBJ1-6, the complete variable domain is DGGITQSPKYLFRKEGQNVTLSCEQNLNHDAMYWYRQDPGQGLRLIYYSQIVNDFQKGDIAEGYSVSREKKESFPLTVTSAQKNPTAFYLCASSIAGTPSSYNSPLHFGNGTRLTVT.

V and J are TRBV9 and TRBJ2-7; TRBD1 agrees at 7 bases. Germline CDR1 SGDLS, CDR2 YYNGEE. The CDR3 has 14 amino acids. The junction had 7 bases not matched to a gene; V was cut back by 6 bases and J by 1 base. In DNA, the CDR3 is TGTGCCAGCACCCGAGGGGGCTCTTCCTACGAGCAGTACTTC. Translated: CASTRGGSSYEQYF.

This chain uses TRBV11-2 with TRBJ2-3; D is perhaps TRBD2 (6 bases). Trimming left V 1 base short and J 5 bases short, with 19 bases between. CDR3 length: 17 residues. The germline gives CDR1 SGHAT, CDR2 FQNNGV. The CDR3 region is CASSLGSGLMVQDTQYF. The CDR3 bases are TGTGCCAGCAGCTTAGGATCGGGACTGATGGTACAAGATACGCAGTATTTT.

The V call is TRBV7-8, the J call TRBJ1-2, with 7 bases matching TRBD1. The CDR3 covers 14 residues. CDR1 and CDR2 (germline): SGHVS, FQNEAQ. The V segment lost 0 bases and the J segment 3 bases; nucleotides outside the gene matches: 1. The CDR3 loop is CASSLAGTDYGYTF. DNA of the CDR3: TGTGCCAGCAGCTTAGCCGGGACAGACTATGGCTACACCTTC.

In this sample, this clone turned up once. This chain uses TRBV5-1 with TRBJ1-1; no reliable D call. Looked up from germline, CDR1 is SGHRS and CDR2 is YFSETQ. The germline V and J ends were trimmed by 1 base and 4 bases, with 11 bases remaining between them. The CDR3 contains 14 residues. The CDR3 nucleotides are TGCGCCAGCAGCTTGTTGGGAGAGGGCACTGAAGCTTTCTTT. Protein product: CASSLLGEGTEAFF. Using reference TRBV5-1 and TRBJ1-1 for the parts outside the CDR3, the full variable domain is KAGVTQTPRYLIKTRGQQVTLSCSPISGHRSVSWYQQTPGQGLQFLFEYFSETQRNKGNFPGRFSGRQFSNSRSEMNVSTLELGDSALYLCASSLLGEGTEAFFGQGTRLTVV.

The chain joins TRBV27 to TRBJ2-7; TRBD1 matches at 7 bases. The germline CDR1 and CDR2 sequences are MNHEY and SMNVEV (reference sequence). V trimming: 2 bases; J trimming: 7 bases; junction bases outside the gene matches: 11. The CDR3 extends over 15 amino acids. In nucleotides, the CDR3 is TGTGCCAGCAGTTTAAGGGTACAGGGGCGCTGGGAGCAGTACTTC. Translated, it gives CASSLRVQGRWEQYF.

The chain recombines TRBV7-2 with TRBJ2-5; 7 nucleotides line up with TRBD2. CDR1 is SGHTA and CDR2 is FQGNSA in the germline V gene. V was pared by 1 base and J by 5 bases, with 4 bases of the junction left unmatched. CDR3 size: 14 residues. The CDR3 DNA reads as TGTGCCAGCAGCTTAGTGCGGGGGAGGGAGACCCAGTACTTC. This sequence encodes CASSLVRGRETQYF.

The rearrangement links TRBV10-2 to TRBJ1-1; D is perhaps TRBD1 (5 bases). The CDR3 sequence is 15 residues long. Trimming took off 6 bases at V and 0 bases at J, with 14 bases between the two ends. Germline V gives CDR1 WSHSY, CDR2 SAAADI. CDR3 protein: CASRIEQGMNTEAFF. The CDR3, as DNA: TGCGCCAGCAGAATAGAGCAGGGTATGAACACTGAAGCTTTCTTT.

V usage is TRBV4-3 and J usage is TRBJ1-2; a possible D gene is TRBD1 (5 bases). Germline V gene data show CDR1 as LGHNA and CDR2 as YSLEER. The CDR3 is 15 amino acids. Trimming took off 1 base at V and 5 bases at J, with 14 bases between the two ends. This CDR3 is CASSQGGQGSYGYTF. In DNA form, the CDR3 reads TGCGCCAGCAGCCAAGGTGGGCAGGGCAGTTATGGCTACACCTTC.

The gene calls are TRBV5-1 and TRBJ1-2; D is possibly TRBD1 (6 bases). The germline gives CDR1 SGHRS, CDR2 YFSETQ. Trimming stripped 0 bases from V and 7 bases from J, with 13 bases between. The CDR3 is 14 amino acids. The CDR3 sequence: CASSLEGVLSGYTF. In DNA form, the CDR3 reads TGCGCCAGCAGCTTGGAGGGGGTATTGAGTGGCTACACCTTC. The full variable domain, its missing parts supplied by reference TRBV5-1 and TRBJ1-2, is KAGVTQTPRYLIKTRGQQVTLSCSPISGHRSVSWYQQTPGQGLQFLFEYFSETQRNKGNFPGRFSGRQFSNSRSEMNVSTLELGDSALYLCASSLEGVLSGYTFGSGTRLTVV.

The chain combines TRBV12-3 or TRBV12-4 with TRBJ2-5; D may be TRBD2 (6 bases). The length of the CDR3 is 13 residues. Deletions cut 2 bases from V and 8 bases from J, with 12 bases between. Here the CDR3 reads CASSLSGEVTQYF. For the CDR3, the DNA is TGTGCCAGCAGTTTAAGTGGGGAGGTCACCCAGTACTTC.

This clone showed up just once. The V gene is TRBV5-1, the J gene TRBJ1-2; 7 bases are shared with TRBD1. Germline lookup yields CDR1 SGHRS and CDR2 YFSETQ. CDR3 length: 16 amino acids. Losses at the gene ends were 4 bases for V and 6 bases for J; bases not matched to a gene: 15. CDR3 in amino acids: CASSGGGTADRDGYTF. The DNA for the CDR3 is TGCGCCAGCAGCGGCGGAGGGACAGCCGATCGGGATGGCTACACCTTC.

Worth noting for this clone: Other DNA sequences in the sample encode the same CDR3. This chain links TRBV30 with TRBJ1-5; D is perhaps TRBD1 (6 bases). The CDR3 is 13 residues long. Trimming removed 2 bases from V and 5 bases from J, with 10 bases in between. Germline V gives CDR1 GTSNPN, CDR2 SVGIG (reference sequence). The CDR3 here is CAWSRGGDQPQHF. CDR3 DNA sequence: TGTGCCTGGAGTAGAGGGGGGGATCAGCCCCAGCATTTT.